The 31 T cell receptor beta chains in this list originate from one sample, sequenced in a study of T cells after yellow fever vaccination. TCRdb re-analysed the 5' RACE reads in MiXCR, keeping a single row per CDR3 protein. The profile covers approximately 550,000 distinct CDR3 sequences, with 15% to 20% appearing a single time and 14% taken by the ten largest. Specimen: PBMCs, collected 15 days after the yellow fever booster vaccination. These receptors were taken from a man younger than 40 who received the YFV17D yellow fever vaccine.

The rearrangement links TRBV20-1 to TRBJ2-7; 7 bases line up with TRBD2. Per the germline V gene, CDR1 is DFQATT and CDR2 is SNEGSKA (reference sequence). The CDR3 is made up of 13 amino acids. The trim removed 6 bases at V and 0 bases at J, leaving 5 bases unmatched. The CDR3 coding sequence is TGCAGTGCGCCGGGACTACGCTCCTACGAGCAGTACTTC. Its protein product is CSAPGLRSYEQYF.

The CDR3 DNA reads TGTGCCAGCAGCTTGAGTCCCCCGGGACTAGCGGAGTACAATGAGCAGTTCTTC. Its translation: CASSLSPPGLAEYNEQFF. The chain is built from TRBV11-1 and TRBJ2-1; 11 bases line up with TRBD2. The CDR3 extends over 18 amino acids. Trimming at V came to 3 bases and at J to 4 bases, leaving 11 bases not matched to a gene. Germline values: CDR1 SGHAT, CDR2 FQDESV (reference sequence).

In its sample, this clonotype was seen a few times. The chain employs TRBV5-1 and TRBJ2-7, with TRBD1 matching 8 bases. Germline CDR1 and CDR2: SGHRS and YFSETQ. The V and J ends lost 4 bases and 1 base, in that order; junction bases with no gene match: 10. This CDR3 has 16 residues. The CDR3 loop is CASSDYGTGRSYEQYF. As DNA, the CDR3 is TGCGCCAGCAGCGACTACGGGACAGGCAGATCCTACGAGCAGTACTTC.

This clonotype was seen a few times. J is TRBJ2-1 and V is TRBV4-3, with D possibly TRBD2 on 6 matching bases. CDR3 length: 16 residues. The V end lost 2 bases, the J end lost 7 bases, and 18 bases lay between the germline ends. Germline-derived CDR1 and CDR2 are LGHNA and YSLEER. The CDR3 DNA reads TGCGCCAGCAGCCAAACCCCGGCGGGACTGAGAAATGAGCAGTTCTTC. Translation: CASSQTPAGLRNEQFF.

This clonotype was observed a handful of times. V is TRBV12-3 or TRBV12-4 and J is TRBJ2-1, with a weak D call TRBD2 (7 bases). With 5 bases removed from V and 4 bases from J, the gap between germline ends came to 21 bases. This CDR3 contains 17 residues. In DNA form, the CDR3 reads TGTGCCAGCAGTACGTCTCGAGCGGGACACGATTACAATGAGCAGTTCTTC. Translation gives CASSTSRAGHDYNEQFF.

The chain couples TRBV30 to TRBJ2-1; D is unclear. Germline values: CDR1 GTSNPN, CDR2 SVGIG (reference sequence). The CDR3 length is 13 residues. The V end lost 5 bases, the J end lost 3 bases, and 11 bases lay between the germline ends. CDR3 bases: TGTGCCTGGGCGGCCGATAGCTACAATGAGCAGTTCTTC. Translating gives CAWAADSYNEQFF.

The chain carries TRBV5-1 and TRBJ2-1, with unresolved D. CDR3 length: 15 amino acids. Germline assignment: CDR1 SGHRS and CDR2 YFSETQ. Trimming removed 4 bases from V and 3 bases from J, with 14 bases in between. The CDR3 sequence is CASSMFPEVYNEQFF. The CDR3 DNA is TGCGCCAGCAGCATGTTTCCGGAAGTCTACAATGAGCAGTTCTTC.

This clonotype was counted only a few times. The CDR3 bases are TGCAGTGCTGGAGGGACAGGGGACAATCAGCCCCAGCATTTT. Translated, it gives CSAGGTGDNQPQHF. The V and J genes are TRBV20-1 and TRBJ1-5; 10 nucleotides agree with TRBD1. Germline V CDR1 and CDR2: DFQATT, SNEGSKA (reference sequence). The CDR3 sequence is 14 residues long. V shed 5 bases and J 3 bases; nucleotides not matched to a gene: 4.

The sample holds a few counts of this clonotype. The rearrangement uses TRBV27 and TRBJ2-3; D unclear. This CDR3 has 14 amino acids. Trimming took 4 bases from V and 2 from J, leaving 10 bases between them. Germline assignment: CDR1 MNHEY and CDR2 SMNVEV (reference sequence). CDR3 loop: CASSSLSPTDTQYF. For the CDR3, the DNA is TGTGCCAGCAGTTCCCTCTCTCCCACAGATACGCAGTATTTT.

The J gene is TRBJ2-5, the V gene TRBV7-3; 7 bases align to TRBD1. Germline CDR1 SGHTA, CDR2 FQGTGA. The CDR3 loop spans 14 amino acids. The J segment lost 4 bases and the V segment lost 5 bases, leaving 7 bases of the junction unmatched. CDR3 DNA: TGTGCCAGCAGCCGGACAGGTCAGGGAGAGACCCAGTACTTC. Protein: CASSRTGQGETQYF.

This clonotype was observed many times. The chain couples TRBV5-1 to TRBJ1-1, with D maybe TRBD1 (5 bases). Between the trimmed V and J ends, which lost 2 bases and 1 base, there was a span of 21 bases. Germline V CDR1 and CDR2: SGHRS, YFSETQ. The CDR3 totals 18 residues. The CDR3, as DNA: TGCGCCAGCAGCTTTGAAATGGGGCAGGGCGGAGGGAACACTGAAGCTTTCTTT. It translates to CASSFEMGQGGGNTEAFF.

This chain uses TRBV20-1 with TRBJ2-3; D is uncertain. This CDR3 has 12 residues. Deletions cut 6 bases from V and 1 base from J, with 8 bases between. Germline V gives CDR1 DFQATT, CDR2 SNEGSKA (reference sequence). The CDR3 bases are TGCAGTGCCGAGAAACGCACAGATACGCAGTATTTT. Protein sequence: CSAEKRTDTQYF.

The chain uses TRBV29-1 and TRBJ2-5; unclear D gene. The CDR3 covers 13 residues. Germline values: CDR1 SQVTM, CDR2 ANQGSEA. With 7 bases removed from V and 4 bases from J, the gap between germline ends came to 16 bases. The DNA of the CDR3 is TGCAGCGGCAGAGTCATTACCCCAGAGACCCAGTACTTC. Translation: CSGRVITPETQYF.

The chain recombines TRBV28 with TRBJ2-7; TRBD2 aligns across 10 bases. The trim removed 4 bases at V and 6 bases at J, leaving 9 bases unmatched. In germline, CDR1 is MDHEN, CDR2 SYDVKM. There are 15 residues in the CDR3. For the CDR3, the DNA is TGTGCCAGCAGTTCATTGTCTAGCGGGAGAACCGAGCAGTACTTC. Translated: CASSSLSSGRTEQYF.

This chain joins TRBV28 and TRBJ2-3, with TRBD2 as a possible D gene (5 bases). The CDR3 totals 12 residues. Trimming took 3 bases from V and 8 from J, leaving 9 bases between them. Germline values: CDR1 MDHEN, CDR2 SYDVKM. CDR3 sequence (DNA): TGTGCCAGCAGTTTTCTTGCGGGTACGCAGTATTTT. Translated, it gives CASSFLAGTQYF.

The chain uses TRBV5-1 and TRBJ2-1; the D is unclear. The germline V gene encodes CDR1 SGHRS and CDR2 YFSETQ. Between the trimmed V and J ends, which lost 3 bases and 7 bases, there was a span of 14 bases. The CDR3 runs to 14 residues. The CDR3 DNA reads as TGCGCCAGCAGCTCATACGTTGGTGGGAATGAGCAGTTCTTC. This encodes CASSSYVGGNEQFF.

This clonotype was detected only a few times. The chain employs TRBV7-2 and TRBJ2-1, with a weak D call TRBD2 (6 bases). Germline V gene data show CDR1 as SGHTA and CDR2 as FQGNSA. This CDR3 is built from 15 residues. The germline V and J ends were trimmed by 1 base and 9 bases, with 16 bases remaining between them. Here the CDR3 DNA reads TGTGCCAGCAGCTTAGTGGGGCCAGGAGGGGTTGAGCAGTTCTTC. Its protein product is CASSLVGPGGVEQFF.

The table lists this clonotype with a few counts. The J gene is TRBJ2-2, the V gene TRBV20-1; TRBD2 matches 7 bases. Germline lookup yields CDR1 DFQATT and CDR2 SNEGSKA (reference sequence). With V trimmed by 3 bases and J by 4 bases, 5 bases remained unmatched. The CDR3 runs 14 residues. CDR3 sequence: CSASGGSFTGELFF. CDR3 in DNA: TGCAGTGCTAGTGGCGGGAGTTTCACCGGGGAGCTGTTTTTT.

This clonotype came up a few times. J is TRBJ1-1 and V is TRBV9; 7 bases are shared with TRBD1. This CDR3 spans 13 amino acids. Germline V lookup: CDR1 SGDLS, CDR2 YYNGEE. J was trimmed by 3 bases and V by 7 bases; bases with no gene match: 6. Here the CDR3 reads CASAGGVDTEAFF. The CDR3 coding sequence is TGTGCCAGCGCAGGGGGGGTGGACACTGAAGCTTTCTTT.

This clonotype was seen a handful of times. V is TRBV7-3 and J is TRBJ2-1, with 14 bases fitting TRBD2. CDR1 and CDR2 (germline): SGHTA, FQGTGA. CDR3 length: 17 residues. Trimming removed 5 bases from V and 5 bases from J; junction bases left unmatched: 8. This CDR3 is CASSPQGLAGANNEQFF. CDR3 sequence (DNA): TGTGCCAGCAGCCCACAGGGACTAGCGGGAGCAAACAATGAGCAGTTCTTC.

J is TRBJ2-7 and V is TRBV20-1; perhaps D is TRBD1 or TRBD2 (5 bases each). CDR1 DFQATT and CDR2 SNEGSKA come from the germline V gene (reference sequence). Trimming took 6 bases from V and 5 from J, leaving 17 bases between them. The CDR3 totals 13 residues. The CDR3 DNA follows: TGCAGTGCCACCGGGACGTCGGGCCACGAGCAGTACTTC. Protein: CSATGTSGHEQYF.

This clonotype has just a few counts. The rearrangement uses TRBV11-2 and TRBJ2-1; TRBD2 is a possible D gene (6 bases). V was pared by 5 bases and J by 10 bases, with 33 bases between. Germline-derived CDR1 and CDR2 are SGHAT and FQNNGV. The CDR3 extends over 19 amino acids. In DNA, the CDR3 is TGTGCCAGCAGCCCGAGAGGGCCCGGGGAGGTTTTCACCCCAGAGGAGCAGTTCTTC. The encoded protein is CASSPRGPGEVFTPEEQFF.

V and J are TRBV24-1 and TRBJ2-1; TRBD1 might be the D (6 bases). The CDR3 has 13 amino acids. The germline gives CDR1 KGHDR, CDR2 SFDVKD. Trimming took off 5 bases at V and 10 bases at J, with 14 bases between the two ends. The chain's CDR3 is CATSVGGGREQFF. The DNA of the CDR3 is TGTGCCACCAGTGTGGGTGGGGGCAGGGAGCAGTTCTTC.

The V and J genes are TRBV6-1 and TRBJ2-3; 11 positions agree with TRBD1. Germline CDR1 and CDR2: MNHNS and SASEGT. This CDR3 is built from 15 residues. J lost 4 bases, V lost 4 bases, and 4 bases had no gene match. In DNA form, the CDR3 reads TGTGCCAGCAGTGCCGGGACAGGGGGGGCAGATACGCAGTATTTT. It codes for CASSAGTGGADTQYF.

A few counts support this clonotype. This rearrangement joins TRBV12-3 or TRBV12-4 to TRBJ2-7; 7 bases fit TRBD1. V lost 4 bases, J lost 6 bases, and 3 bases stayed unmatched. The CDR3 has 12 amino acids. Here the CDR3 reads CASSWTGPEQYF. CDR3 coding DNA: TGTGCCAGCAGTTGGACAGGACCCGAGCAGTACTTC.

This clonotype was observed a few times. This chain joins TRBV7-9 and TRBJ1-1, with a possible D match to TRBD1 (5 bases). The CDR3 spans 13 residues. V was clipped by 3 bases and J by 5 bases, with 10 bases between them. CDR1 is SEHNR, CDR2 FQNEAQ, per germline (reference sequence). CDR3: CASSLWGRTEAFF. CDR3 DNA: TGTGCCAGCAGCTTGTGGGGACGAACTGAAGCTTTCTTT. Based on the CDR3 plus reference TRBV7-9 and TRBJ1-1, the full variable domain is DTGVSQNPRHKITKRGQNVTFRCDPISEHNRLYWYRQTLGQGPEFLTYFQNEAQLEKSRLLSDRFSAERPKGSFSTLEIQRTEQGDSAMYLCASSLWGRTEAFFGQGTRLTVV.

The CDR3 coding sequence is TGCAGCGTTGCAGGGGCCCGGGAGCTGTTTTTT. It codes for CSVAGARELFF. The J gene is TRBJ2-2, the V gene TRBV29-1, with D possibly TRBD1 on 6 matching bases. Germline V lookup: CDR1 SQVTM, CDR2 ANQGSEA. This CDR3 has 11 amino acids. V was pared by 4 bases and J by 9 bases, with 9 bases between.

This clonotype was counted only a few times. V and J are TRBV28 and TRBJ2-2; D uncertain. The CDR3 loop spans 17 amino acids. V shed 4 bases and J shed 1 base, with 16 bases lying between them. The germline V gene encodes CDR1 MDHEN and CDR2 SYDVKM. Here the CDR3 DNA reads TGTGCCAGCAGTTCCCCGGGCCAGCCCCTGAACACCGGGGAGCTGTTTTTT. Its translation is CASSSPGQPLNTGELFF.

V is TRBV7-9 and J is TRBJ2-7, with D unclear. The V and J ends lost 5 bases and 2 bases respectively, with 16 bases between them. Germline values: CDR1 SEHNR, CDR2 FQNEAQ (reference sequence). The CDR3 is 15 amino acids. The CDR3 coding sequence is TGTGCCAGCAGCCCCGCGGTGAGCCGAACCTACGAGCAGTACTTC. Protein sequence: CASSPAVSRTYEQYF.

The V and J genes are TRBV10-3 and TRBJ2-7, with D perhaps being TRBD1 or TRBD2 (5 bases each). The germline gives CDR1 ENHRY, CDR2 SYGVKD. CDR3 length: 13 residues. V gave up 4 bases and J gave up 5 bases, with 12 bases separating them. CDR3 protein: CAISAGGGDEQYF. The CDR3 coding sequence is TGTGCCATCAGTGCTGGGGGTGGCGACGAGCAGTACTTC.

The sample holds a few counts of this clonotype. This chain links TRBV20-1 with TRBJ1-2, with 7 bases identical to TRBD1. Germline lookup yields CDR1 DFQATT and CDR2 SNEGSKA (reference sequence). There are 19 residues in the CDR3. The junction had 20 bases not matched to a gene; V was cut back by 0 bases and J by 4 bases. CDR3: CSARDPRLPRDRSIYGYTF. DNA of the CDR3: TGCAGTGCTAGAGATCCTCGATTGCCACGGGACAGATCTATCTATGGCTACACCTTC.